This T cell receptor (beta chain) was found in a study of chronic HIV infection and antiretroviral therapy (dated by TCRdb to between 2015 and 2017). This clonotype was counted at least ten times. Its recognized antigen is unknown. No clone much larger than this one lies a single base away; base qualities are absent. The germline V gene sets CDR1 to KGHSH and CDR2 to LQKENI. V lost 6 bases and J lost 2 bases; the stretch between them is 15 bases long. Including the terminal cysteine and phenylalanine, the CDR3 comprises 15 residues. Only CDR3 DNA is held: 45 bases, read in frame from base 1. The library was built by means of 5' RACE. Sequencer: Illumina MiSeq. TCRdb reanalyzed the raw reads on its own, using fastp at Q25 for trimming and MiXCR for clone calling, and kept in-frame beta chains. Each CDR3 protein gets just one entry, which takes the most common genes and DNA from the rows behind it. For this sample there are just over 30,000 distinct CDR3 sequences; more than 7.5% appear just once. The leading ten clones occupy more than 2% of the sample.

The chain was built from TRBV18 and TRBJ2-3, with the D gene not clear enough to name. Sequenced material: peripheral blood. The sequence derives from an adult who had HIV and had not received antiretroviral therapy, or was an uninfected healthy control (not recorded which). The CDR3 amino acid sequence is: CASSLEYTDTDTQYF. The nucleotides are TGTGCCAGCTCCCTCGAGTACACCGACACAGATACGCAGTATTTT. With the portions outside the CDR3 filled from the reference TRBV18 and TRBJ2-3 genes, the complete variable region becomes NAGVMQNPRHLVRRRGQEARLRCSPMKGHSHVYWYRQLPEEGLKFMVYLQKENIIDESGMPKERFSAEFPKEGPSILRIQQVVRGDSAAYFCASSLEYTDTDTQYFGPGTRLTVL.